This T cell receptor (beta chain) derives from a study of memory CD4+ T cells and cytomegalovirus serostatus. Repertoires were generated with immunoSEQ multiplex PCR, while TCRdb's copy carries only in-frame clones and drops some. The table includes tens of thousands of clones, about four fifths detected once. Single viable CD3+CD4+CD8-CD45RO+ cells were sorted as the memory CD4+ T cells. Trimming cost V 4 bases and J 2 bases; bases outside gene matches: 1. Looked up from germline, CDR1 is SGHDT and CDR2 is YYEEEE. This CDR3 spans 13 amino acids. Source material: memory CD4+ T cells from blood. The receptor was isolated from an adult in good health and CMV-seronegative. Some clones in this sample may be carry-over from other donors' samples. This sequence joins TRBV5-6 and TRBJ2-3, with 7 positions matching TRBD2. In nucleotides, the CDR3 is TGTGCCAGCAGCGGACTAGTCACAGATACGCAGTATTTT. Residues: CASSGLVTDTQYF. The complete variable domain, with remaining parts taken from reference TRBV5-6 and TRBJ2-3, reads DAGVTQSPTHLIKTRGQQVTLRCSPKSGHDTVSWYQQALGQGPQFIFQYYEEEERQRGNFPDRFSGHQFPNYSSELNVNALLLGDSALYLCASSGLVTDTQYFGPGTRLTVL.